What follows are 28 T cell receptor beta chains derived from one specimen sequenced in a study of beta chain features in type 1 diabetes. The entirety of the isolated RNA underwent reverse transcription, so expressed TCRB transcripts were sequenced. Clones were read by immunoSEQ multiplex PCR, and TCRdb kept only the in-frame ones, dropping some. In the table there are 130,000 to 150,000 clones, nearly 50% of which are singletons. Sequencing used Tregs from blood. The origin of the receptors is a man aged 18 to 35 in good health.

The chain combines TRBV7-2 with TRBJ2-1, with a possible D match to TRBD2 (6 bases). Germline CDR1 reads SGHTA; CDR2 reads FQGNSA. The germline V and J ends were trimmed by 8 bases and 7 bases, with 18 bases remaining between them. The CDR3 runs 14 residues. The CDR3 region is CASWGGTNENEQFF. CDR3 coding DNA: TGTGCCAGCTGGGGCGGGACCAACGAGAATGAGCAGTTCTTC.

The rearrangement uses TRBV7-3 and TRBJ2-5, with 7 bases identical to TRBD2. The V and J ends lost 1 base and 0 bases, in that order; junction bases with no gene match: 8. Per the germline V gene, CDR1 is SGHTA and CDR2 is FQGTGA. The CDR3 extends over 17 amino acids. The CDR3: CASSLRGPAGNQETQYF. CDR3 coding DNA: TGTGCCAGCAGCTTAAGAGGACCAGCGGGGAACCAAGAGACCCAGTACTTC.

The chain carries TRBV6-1 and TRBJ1-2; D not resolved. The length of the CDR3 is 15 residues. Germline V gene sequence: CDR1 MNHNS, CDR2 SASEGT. V was clipped by 6 bases and J by 7 bases, with 21 bases between them. CDR3 coding DNA: TGTGCCAGCAGGCGCGACCCGGGATCCTCTTTTGGCTACACCTTC. Translated, it gives CASRRDPGSSFGYTF.

V is TRBV5-1 and J is TRBJ2-2, with D possibly TRBD1 on 5 matching bases. This CDR3 has 15 residues. CDR1 and CDR2 from the germline V gene are SGHRS and YFSETQ. The ends were cut back, 3 bases at V and 0 bases at J, with 9 bases in the middle. CDR3 residues: CASSSLGPNTGELFF. CDR3 in DNA: TGCGCCAGCAGCTCTCTGGGGCCGAACACCGGGGAGCTGTTTTTT.

This clone was seen more than once but under ten times. This CDR3 reads CASSPPSGSSYNEQFF. The CDR3 bases are TGTGCCAGCTCACCACCAAGCGGGAGCTCCTACAATGAGCAGTTCTTC. The chain combines TRBV18 with TRBJ2-1; 8 bases match TRBD2. This CDR3 has 16 residues. With 0 bases clipped from V and 0 bases from J, the junction kept 1 base outside the gene matches. The germline V gene encodes CDR1 KGHSH and CDR2 LQKENI.

The genes are TRBV7-9 and TRBJ2-3; the match to TRBD1 covers 8 bases. The CDR3 loop spans 15 amino acids. After removal of 5 bases from V and 5 bases from J, the junction contained 9 bases not matched to a gene. The V gene's germline CDR1 is SEHNR and CDR2 FQNEAQ (reference sequence). The CDR3 nucleotides read TGTGCCAGCAGCCCCAGACAGGGGATGAAAGATACGCAGTATTTT. Translated: CASSPRQGMKDTQYF.

The J gene is TRBJ1-1, the V gene TRBV5-4, with 8 bases lining up with TRBD1. Trimming took 6 bases from V and 0 from J; bases not matched to a gene: 10. The germline V gene has CDR1 SGHNT and CDR2 YYREEE (reference sequence). The CDR3 length is 16 residues. CDR3 nucleotide sequence: TGTGCCAGCAAGAAACAGGGGGGAAGAATGAACACTGAAGCTTTCTTT. Residues: CASKKQGGRMNTEAFF.

J is TRBJ2-5 and V is TRBV7-2; 11 nucleotides align to TRBD2. The CDR3 extends over 18 amino acids. V gave up 5 bases and J gave up 0 bases; unmatched junction bases: 11. Per germline, CDR1 SGHTA and CDR2 FQGNSA. CDR3 DNA sequence: TGTGCCAGCAGCCCTACACCAGGACTAGCGGGCCACCAAGAGACCCAGTACTTC. This encodes CASSPTPGLAGHQETQYF. Full variable domain (remainder filled in from reference TRBV7-2 and TRBJ2-5): GAGVSQSPSNKVTEKGKDVELRCDPISGHTALYWYRQSLGQGLEFLIYFQGNSAPDKSGLPSDRFSAERTGGSVSTLTIQRTQQEDSAVYLCASSPTPGLAGHQETQYFGPGTRLLVL.

The chain combines TRBV5-1 with TRBJ2-3; possible D gene TRBD2, 5 bases. V shed 5 bases and J shed 4 bases, with 11 bases lying between them. The CDR3 runs 13 residues. Germline V CDR1 and CDR2: SGHRS, YFSETQ. CDR3 nucleotides: TGCGCCAGCAGGACTACCGCCCCAGATACGCAGTATTTT. Translation: CASRTTAPDTQYF.

This chain joins TRBV25-1 and TRBJ1-1; 7 bases line up with TRBD1. Germline V gene lookup returns CDR1 MGHDK and CDR2 SYGVNS. The CDR3 covers 14 residues. J gave up 4 bases and V 4 bases, and 6 bases lay outside the gene matches. The chain's CDR3 is CASSGQGFGTEAFF. The CDR3 DNA sequence: TGTGCCAGCAGTGGACAGGGTTTCGGCACTGAAGCTTTCTTT.

Details on this clone: Other DNA sequences in the same sample also yield this CDR3. V and J are TRBV19 and TRBJ1-5; TRBD1 matches 7 bases. The CDR3 is made up of 13 amino acids. V trimming: 4 bases; J trimming: 5 bases; junction bases outside the gene matches: 2. CDR1 and CDR2 (germline): LNHDA, SQIVND (reference sequence). The CDR3 coding sequence is TGTGCCAGTAGTACAGACAGGGATCAGCCCCAGCATTTT. It codes for CASSTDRDQPQHF.

The chain couples TRBV18 to TRBJ2-7; TRBD1 matches 9 bases. V shed 6 bases, J shed 4 bases, and the junction held 10 bases outside the gene matches. The germline gives CDR1 KGHSH, CDR2 LQKENI. This CDR3 spans 15 amino acids. For the CDR3, the DNA is TGTGCCAGCTCCCGGGGCCGGACAGGGGTTTACGAGCAGTACTTC. This gives the protein CASSRGRTGVYEQYF.

The chain combines TRBV5-1 with TRBJ1-3, with 7 bases matching TRBD1. V was pared by 4 bases and J by 0 bases, with 7 bases of the junction left unmatched. The CDR3 sequence is 16 residues long. Germline V gene data show CDR1 as SGHRS and CDR2 as YFSETQ. CDR3 residues: CASSPGGGFSGNTIYF. In DNA, the CDR3 is TGCGCCAGCAGCCCGGGAGGGGGCTTCTCTGGAAACACCATATATTTT. Complete variable domain (other parts from reference TRBV5-1 and TRBJ1-3): KAGVTQTPRYLIKTRGQQVTLSCSPISGHRSVSWYQQTPGQGLQFLFEYFSETQRNKGNFPGRFSGRQFSNSRSEMNVSTLELGDSALYLCASSPGGGFSGNTIYFGEGSWLTVV.

This chain uses TRBV7-9 with TRBJ2-5; TRBD2 is a possible D gene (6 bases). V was shortened by 5 bases and J by 5 bases, with 18 bases between the two germline ends. The CDR3 loop spans 15 amino acids. CDR1 SEHNR and CDR2 FQNEAQ come from the germline V gene (reference sequence). CDR3 region: CASSGTGYRGETQYF. As DNA, the CDR3 is TGTGCCAGCAGCGGAACGGGGTACCGGGGGGAGACCCAGTACTTC. Based on the CDR3 plus reference TRBV7-9 and TRBJ2-5, the full variable domain is DTGVSQNPRHKITKRGQNVTFRCDPISEHNRLYWYRQTLGQGPEFLTYFQNEAQLEKSRLLSDRFSAERPKGSFSTLEIQRTEQGDSAMYLCASSGTGYRGETQYFGPGTRLLVL.

V gene TRBV27 combines with J gene TRBJ2-7, with TRBD1 matching over 7 bases. Germline CDR1 reads MNHEY; CDR2 reads SMNVEV (reference sequence). The CDR3 covers 14 residues. The V segment lost 8 bases and the J segment 2 bases; nucleotides outside the gene matches: 9. The CDR3 sequence: CASQGYRGTYEQYF. The CDR3 DNA reads as TGTGCCAGCCAAGGGTACAGGGGAACCTACGAGCAGTACTTC.

V is TRBV5-1 and J is TRBJ2-7; 8 positions agree with TRBD1. Trimming at V came to 2 bases and at J to 7 bases, leaving 5 bases not matched to a gene. This CDR3 has 13 residues. Germline CDR1 reads SGHRS; CDR2 reads YFSETQ. CDR3 sequence reads: CASSFGQGREQYF. In nucleotides, the CDR3 is TGCGCCAGCAGCTTTGGACAGGGCCGGGAGCAGTACTTC.

The rearrangement uses TRBV4-2 and TRBJ2-1; 9 bases are a match to TRBD1. In germline, CDR1 is LGHNA, CDR2 YNFKEQ. The trim removed 0 bases at V and 2 bases at J, leaving 8 bases unmatched. CDR3 length: 18 residues. In DNA form, the CDR3 reads TGTGCCAGCAGCCAAGATCTCTGGGACAGGGATCCCTACAATGAGCAGTTCTTC. It translates to CASSQDLWDRDPYNEQFF.

This clone was picked up a small number of times. This chain connects TRBV6-1 to TRBJ2-4, with 9 bases that match TRBD1. The CDR3 is 14 amino acids. CDR1 and CDR2 (germline): MNHNS, SASEGT. The J segment lost 12 bases and the V segment lost 0 bases, leaving 6 bases of the junction unmatched. CDR3 nucleotides: TGTGCCAGCAGTGAAGCACCCGGACAGGGGAATCAGTACTTC. This translates into CASSEAPGQGNQYF.

This clone came up a few times. The chain uses TRBV5-1 and TRBJ1-1; a possible D gene is TRBD1 (6 bases). In germline, CDR1 is SGHRS, CDR2 YFSETQ. The CDR3 runs to 16 residues. V was clipped by 3 bases and J by 2 bases, with 17 bases between them. The CDR3 sequence is CASSWMTGRPNTEAFF. CDR3 bases: TGCGCCAGCAGCTGGATGACAGGCCGACCAAACACTGAAGCTTTCTTT.

V gene TRBV18 combines with J gene TRBJ2-5; 8 bases fit TRBD2. Germline-derived CDR1 and CDR2 are KGHSH and LQKENI. V was pared by 0 bases and J by 5 bases, with 8 bases of the junction left unmatched. The CDR3 sequence is 16 residues long. The CDR3 coding sequence is TGTGCCAGCTCACCACCTAGCGGGGATCTGAGGGAGACCCAGTACTTC. This gives the protein CASSPPSGDLRETQYF. The entire variable domain, with the rest obtained from reference TRBV18 and TRBJ2-5, is as follows: NAGVMQNPRHLVRRRGQEARLRCSPMKGHSHVYWYRQLPEEGLKFMVYLQKENIIDESGMPKERFSAEFPKEGPSILRIQQVVRGDSAAYFCASSPPSGDLRETQYFGPGTRLLVL.

The chain has TRBV7-2 and TRBJ1-6, with D unclear. V lost 3 bases and J lost 8, with 14 bases in between. The germline V gene has CDR1 SGHTA and CDR2 FQGNSA. The CDR3 is 15 amino acids. The CDR3: CASSLSWQRDSPLHF. CDR3 DNA sequence: TGTGCCAGCAGCTTGAGCTGGCAGCGGGATTCACCCCTCCACTTT.

This chain links TRBV10-3 with TRBJ2-1; D possibly corresponds to TRBD2 (5 bases). Germline loops: CDR1 ENHRY, CDR2 SYGVKD. V was clipped by 2 bases and J by 6 bases, with 17 bases between them. This CDR3 spans 16 amino acids. CDR3 in DNA: TGTGCCATCAGTGAGCCTGTGGGTGGAGGCCGCAATGAGCAGTTCTTC. Translation gives CAISEPVGGGRNEQFF.

The chain uses TRBV19 and TRBJ1-5, with 7 bases identical to TRBD1. Germline CDR1 is LNHDA and CDR2 is SQIVND (reference sequence). This CDR3 comprises 14 residues. The J segment lost 4 bases and the V segment lost 5 bases, leaving 5 bases of the junction unmatched. The CDR3 DNA reads as TGTGCCAGTAGTGTCGGGACAGTTAATCAGCCCCAGCATTTT. This translates into CASSVGTVNQPQHF.

The chain links TRBV9 to TRBJ2-7; 11 bases match TRBD1. Germline V CDR1 and CDR2: SGDLS, YYNGEE. This CDR3 has 14 residues. V lost 3 bases and J lost 7; bases outside the gene matches: 6. Here the CDR3 reads CASSAGTGGGEQYF. The CDR3 bases are TGTGCCAGCAGCGCTGGGACAGGGGGAGGGGAGCAGTACTTC.

This clone showed up just a few times. J is TRBJ1-4 and V is TRBV4-3; D may be TRBD1 (6 bases). There are 16 residues in the CDR3. Germline values: CDR1 LGHNA, CDR2 YSLEER. The germline V and J ends were trimmed by 4 bases and 8 bases, with 20 bases remaining between them. CDR3 region: CASSPGTSGVAEKLFF. The CDR3 DNA reads TGCGCCAGCAGCCCAGGGACCTCAGGGGTTGCCGAAAAACTGTTTTTT.

The table lists this clone with a few counts. The chain links TRBV7-2 to TRBJ2-1; unclear D gene. The CDR3 runs to 12 residues. V lost 2 bases and J 5 bases, leaving 4 bases between the germline ends. Germline V gene lookup returns CDR1 SGHTA and CDR2 FQGNSA. CDR3 sequence (DNA): TGTGCCAGCAGCTTATCTAACAATGAGCAGTTCTTC. It encodes CASSLSNNEQFF.

The rearrangement links TRBV27 to TRBJ2-7, with D possibly TRBD1 on 6 matching bases. Germline CDR1 MNHEY, CDR2 SMNVEV (reference sequence). The V gene lost 4 bases and the J gene lost 2 bases, with 9 bases spanning the gap. This CDR3 spans 13 amino acids. CDR3 DNA: TGTGCCAGCAGTTCCAGGGGTCCCTACGAGCAGTACTTC. Translation: CASSSRGPYEQYF.

This clone occurred a few times. The chain carries TRBV7-6 and TRBJ2-5, with 10 bases fitting TRBD2. Losses at the gene ends were 4 bases for V and 5 bases for J; bases not matched to a gene: 13. From germline, CDR1 is SGHVS and CDR2 FNYEAQ. The CDR3 spans 17 residues. The CDR3: CASSSGILAGVGETQYF. DNA of the CDR3: TGTGCCAGCAGCTCCGGGATTCTAGCGGGAGTTGGGGAGACCCAGTACTTC. Based on the CDR3 plus reference TRBV7-6 and TRBJ2-5, the full variable domain is GAGVSQSPRYKVTKRGQDVALRCDPISGHVSLYWYRQALGQGPEFLTYFNYEAQQDKSGLPNDRFSAERPEGSISTLTIQRTEQRDSAMYRCASSSGILAGVGETQYFGPGTRLLVL.